These 18 T cell receptor beta chains were all obtained from the same sample, sequenced in a study of blood T cell repertoires in COVID-19. Profiled with immunoSEQ multiplex PCR; TCRdb holds only in-frame clones, not every one. The sample includes more than 45,000 clones, around 85% seen only once; the top ten take more than 4.5%. Sequencing was performed on peripheral blood. These receptors were obtained from a man aged 35 to 55 with active COVID-19.

This chain joins TRBV27 and TRBJ2-7; perhaps TRBD2 as D (6 bases). The V and J ends lost 6 bases and 3 bases respectively, with 12 bases between them. CDR1 and CDR2 from the germline V gene are MNHEY and SMNVEV (reference sequence). The CDR3 totals 13 residues. The CDR3 sequence: CASSSGRRYEQYF. The CDR3, as DNA: TGTGCCAGCAGCTCCGGGAGACGCTACGAGCAGTACTTC.

The chain uses TRBV5-1 and TRBJ1-1; TRBD1 agrees at 10 bases. This CDR3 is built from 15 residues. Looked up from germline, CDR1 is SGHRS and CDR2 is YFSETQ. V was pared by 0 bases and J by 5 bases, with 4 bases of the junction left unmatched. CDR3 residues: CASSLGQGAGTEAFF. Here the CDR3 DNA reads TGCGCCAGCAGCTTGGGACAGGGGGCGGGAACTGAAGCTTTCTTT.

This sequence joins TRBV7-3 and TRBJ2-5, with a weak D call TRBD2 (6 bases). V lost 4 bases to trimming and J lost 5 bases, with 11 bases between them. The CDR3 is made up of 13 amino acids. Per germline, CDR1 SGHTA and CDR2 FQGTGA. The CDR3 DNA reads as TGTGCCAGCAGCTCAGGACTACACGAGACCCAGTACTTC. It yields the protein CASSSGLHETQYF.

V is TRBV5-1 and J is TRBJ2-1; a weak D match, TRBD1 (6 bases). With 4 bases removed from V and 2 bases from J, the gap between germline ends came to 13 bases. The length of the CDR3 is 15 residues. Germline assignment: CDR1 SGHRS and CDR2 YFSETQ. The CDR3 is CASSLPEGAYNEQFF. The CDR3 DNA is TGCGCCAGCAGCCTCCCCGAGGGGGCCTACAATGAGCAGTTCTTC. Full variable domain (outside the CDR3, taken from reference TRBV5-1 and TRBJ2-1): KAGVTQTPRYLIKTRGQQVTLSCSPISGHRSVSWYQQTPGQGLQFLFEYFSETQRNKGNFPGRFSGRQFSNSRSEMNVSTLELGDSALYLCASSLPEGAYNEQFFGPGTRLTVL.

The V and J genes are TRBV7-3 and TRBJ2-7; 7 positions match TRBD1. Germline V gene sequence: CDR1 SGHTA, CDR2 FQGTGA. The CDR3 loop spans 13 amino acids. J gave up 6 bases and V 5 bases, and 7 bases lay outside the gene matches. CDR3 residues: CASSPRQGVEQYF. DNA for the CDR3: TGTGCCAGCAGCCCCCGACAGGGCGTCGAGCAGTACTTC.

The chain is built from TRBV5-1 and TRBJ1-5; 8 bases line up with TRBD1. V was clipped by 4 bases and J by 3 bases; unmatched bases: 9. The CDR3 loop spans 16 amino acids. Germline CDR1 SGHRS, CDR2 YFSETQ. The CDR3 nucleotides are TGCGCCAGCAGCGAATCCGAACAGGGGGTCAATCAGCCCCAGCATTTT. Protein product: CASSESEQGVNQPQHF.

V and J are TRBV27 and TRBJ1-5, with a tentative D call TRBD1 (6 bases). This CDR3 contains 22 residues. With 2 bases removed from V and 0 bases from J, the gap between germline ends came to 29 bases. Germline V lookup: CDR1 MNHEY, CDR2 SMNVEV (reference sequence). As DNA, the CDR3 is TGTGCCAGCAGTTTAAGAGGGTCTCCGACAGGCTATTTGGGTAATAGCAATCAGCCCCAGCATTTT. Translation gives CASSLRGSPTGYLGNSNQPQHF.

V usage is TRBV2 and J usage is TRBJ1-2; maybe TRBD1 (6 bases). Germline V CDR1 and CDR2: SNHLY, FYNNEI. This CDR3 spans 12 amino acids. Trimming stripped 4 bases from V and 8 bases from J, with 11 bases between. CDR3 DNA sequence: TGTGCCAGCAGTGCACAGGGTCTCGGCTACACCTTC. Protein product: CASSAQGLGYTF.

In DNA form, the CDR3 reads TGTGCCACGCAGCGGTTGGGGTCACCCCTCCACTTT. Encoded protein: CATQRLGSPLHF. The chain joins TRBV12-3 or TRBV12-4 to TRBJ1-6, with unresolved D. This CDR3 contains 12 residues. Trimming took off 10 bases at V and 10 bases at J, with 14 bases between the two ends.

This rearrangement joins TRBV3-1 (or the pseudogene TRBV3-2) to TRBJ2-5; a possible D gene is TRBD1 (7 bases). This CDR3 has 20 amino acids. CDR1 and CDR2 from the germline V gene are LGHDT and YNNKEL (reference sequence). The V end lost 4 bases, the J end lost 4 bases, and 31 bases lay between the germline ends. CDR3 DNA: TGTGCCAGCAGCCCATACTCTACCCCGGCCCCCCGCGGGGACAGAGAGACCCAGTACTTC. Its protein is CASSPYSTPAPRGDRETQYF.

The chain carries TRBV15 and TRBJ2-1; TRBD2 aligns across 8 bases. The germline V gene has CDR1 LNHNV and CDR2 YYDKDF (reference sequence). Losses at the gene ends were 0 bases for V and 0 bases for J; bases not matched to a gene: 13. The CDR3 is made up of 20 amino acids. The CDR3 sequence: CATSREISSGSLSSYNEQFF. CDR3 nucleotide sequence: TGTGCCACCAGCAGAGAAATTTCCAGCGGGAGTTTGAGCTCCTACAATGAGCAGTTCTTC.

The chain couples TRBV7-9 to TRBJ2-1, with TRBD1 as a possible D gene (5 bases). Germline V gene data show CDR1 as SEHNR and CDR2 as FQNEAQ (reference sequence). This CDR3 spans 13 amino acids. V lost 1 base and J 9 bases, leaving 10 bases between the germline ends. The CDR3 loop is CASSLGGAGEQFF. The CDR3 DNA is TGTGCCAGCAGCTTAGGTGGGGCTGGTGAGCAGTTCTTC.

The rearrangement uses TRBV3-1 (or the pseudogene TRBV3-2) and TRBJ1-2; the D gene is possibly TRBD1 (5 bases). Germline V gene data show CDR1 as LGHDT and CDR2 as YNNKEL (reference sequence). V lost 4 bases and J 4 bases, leaving 10 bases between the germline ends. The CDR3 has 13 amino acids. The CDR3 reads CASSPGQPYGYTF. CDR3 coding DNA: TGTGCCAGCAGCCCAGGGCAGCCCTATGGCTACACCTTC.

The rearrangement uses TRBV11-2 and TRBJ2-2; a weak D match, TRBD1 (6 bases). The CDR3 loop spans 17 amino acids. The ends were cut back, 3 bases at V and 4 bases at J, with 18 bases in the middle. Germline values: CDR1 SGHAT, CDR2 FQNNGV. The CDR3 protein is CASSFLQGYGRTGELFF. CDR3 bases: TGTGCCAGCAGCTTTCTTCAGGGGTATGGTCGCACCGGGGAGCTGTTTTTT.

CDR3 DNA sequence: TGTGCCAGCAGTGAAAGTTGGGCATCGAACACTGAAGCTTTCTTT. This sequence encodes CASSESWASNTEAFF. The V and J genes are TRBV6-1 and TRBJ1-1; unclear D gene. Germline CDR1 is MNHNS and CDR2 is SASEGT. Trimming stripped 2 bases from V and 1 base from J, with 11 bases between. There are 15 residues in the CDR3.

Only a few counts were recorded for this clone. This chain links TRBV20-1 with TRBJ1-5, with D perhaps TRBD1 (5 bases). Deletions cut 3 bases from V and 2 bases from J, with 14 bases between. The CDR3 has 15 amino acids. The V gene's germline CDR1 is DFQATT and CDR2 SNEGSKA (reference sequence). CDR3 sequence: CSASPRENGNQPQHF. CDR3 sequence (DNA): TGCAGTGCTAGTCCCAGGGAAAACGGCAATCAGCCCCAGCATTTT.

The chain carries TRBV7-9 and TRBJ1-2, with 8 positions matching TRBD1. This CDR3 region has 14 residues. Germline CDR1 SEHNR, CDR2 FQNEAQ (reference sequence). The J segment lost 5 bases and the V segment lost 5 bases, leaving 7 bases of the junction unmatched. The CDR3 sequence is CASSPGQGAYGYTF. The DNA for the CDR3 is TGTGCCAGCAGCCCAGGACAGGGAGCTTATGGCTACACCTTC.

V is TRBV5-4 and J is TRBJ2-7; 10 bases are a match to TRBD2. Germline assignment: CDR1 SGHNT and CDR2 YYREEE (reference sequence). This CDR3 is built from 16 residues. The J segment lost 2 bases and the V segment lost 3 bases, leaving 8 bases of the junction unmatched. The CDR3, as DNA: TGTGCCAGCAGCTCTCATAGCGGGAGGAGAGCCTACGAGCAGTACTTC. Protein: CASSSHSGRRAYEQYF.